These T cell receptor beta chains were read from a single sample in a study of T cells in Graves' hyperthyroidism and ophthalmopathy. TCRdb re-derived calls from the multiplex PCR reads in MiXCR, one entry per CDR3 protein. The sample consists of 300,000 to 450,000 distinct CDR3 sequences, roughly 15% of them appearing once. Sequenced sample: blood. These receptors all come from a woman aged 25 to 39 with Graves' ophthalmopathy. The CDR3 runs from the conserved cysteine through the conserved F or W.

len	v_gene	CDR3aa
12	TRBV3-1	CASSQAGGPAFF
18	TRBV7-2	CASSLRIGGGGSYNEQFF
15	TRBV19	CASSPRTGGGYEQYF
15	TRBV29-1	CSVEVGTGRVTEAFF
17	TRBV2	CARSNTGQGATNEKLFF
15	TRBV19	CASSTSSGQGEKLFF
14	TRBV29-1	CSVEYQSGTDTQYF
15	TRBV2	CASSVGQGHNSPLHF
16	TRBV25-1	CASSAPDRGGNYGYTF
13	TRBV18	CASSPPVSYEQYF
14	TRBV30	CAWRFRGGTYEQYF
11	TRBV7-3	CLDREHYGYTF
15	TRBV11-2	CASSLFGGLGYEQYF
14	TRBV12-3/TRBV12-4	CASSFVRDDNEQFF